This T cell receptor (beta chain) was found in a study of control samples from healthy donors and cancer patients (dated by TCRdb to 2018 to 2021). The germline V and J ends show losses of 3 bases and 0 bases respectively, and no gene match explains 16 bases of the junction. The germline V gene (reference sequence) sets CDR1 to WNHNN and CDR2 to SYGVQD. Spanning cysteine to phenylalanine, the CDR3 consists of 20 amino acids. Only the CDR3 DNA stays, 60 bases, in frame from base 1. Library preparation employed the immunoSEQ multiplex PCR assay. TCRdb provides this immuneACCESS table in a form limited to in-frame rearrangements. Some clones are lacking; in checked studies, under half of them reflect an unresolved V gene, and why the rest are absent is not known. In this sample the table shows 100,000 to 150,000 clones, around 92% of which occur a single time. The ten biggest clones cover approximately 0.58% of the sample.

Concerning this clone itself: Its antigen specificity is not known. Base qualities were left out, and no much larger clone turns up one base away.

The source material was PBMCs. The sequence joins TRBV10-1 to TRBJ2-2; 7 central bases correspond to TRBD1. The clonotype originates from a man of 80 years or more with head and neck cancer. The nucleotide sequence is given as TGCGCCAGCAGTGAAAATCCGGGACAGAAATATTTTCCGAACACCGGGGAGCTGTTTTTT. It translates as CASSENPGQKYFPNTGELFF.